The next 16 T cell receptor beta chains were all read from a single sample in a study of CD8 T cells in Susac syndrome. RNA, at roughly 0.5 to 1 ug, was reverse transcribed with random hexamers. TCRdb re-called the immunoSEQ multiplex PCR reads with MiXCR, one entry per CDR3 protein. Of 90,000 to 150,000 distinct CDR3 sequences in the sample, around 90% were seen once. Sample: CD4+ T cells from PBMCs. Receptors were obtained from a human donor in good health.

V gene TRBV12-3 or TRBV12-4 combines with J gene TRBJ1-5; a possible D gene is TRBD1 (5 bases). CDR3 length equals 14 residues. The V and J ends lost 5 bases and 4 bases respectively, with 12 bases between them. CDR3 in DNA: TGTGCCAGCAGTAGGACAAGTGCGAATCAGCCCCAGCATTTT. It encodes CASSRTSANQPQHF.

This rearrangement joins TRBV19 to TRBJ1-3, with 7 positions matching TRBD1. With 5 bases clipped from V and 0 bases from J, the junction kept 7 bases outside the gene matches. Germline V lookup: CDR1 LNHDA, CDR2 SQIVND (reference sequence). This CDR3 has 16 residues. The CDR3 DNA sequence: TGTGCCAGTAGTGTGACAGGGCCATCCTCTGGAAACACCATATATTTT. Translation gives CASSVTGPSSGNTIYF. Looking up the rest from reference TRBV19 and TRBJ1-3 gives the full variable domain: DGGITQSPKYLFRKEGQNVTLSCEQNLNHDAMYWYRQDPGQGLRLIYYSQIVNDFQKGDIAEGYSVSREKKESFPLTVTSAQKNPTAFYLCASSVTGPSSGNTIYFGEGSWLTVV.

CDR3 in amino acids: CASSPGSLQRSYEQYF. CDR3 DNA sequence: TGTGCCAGCAGTCCGGGAAGTCTTCAACGCTCCTACGAGCAGTACTTC. The chain is built from TRBV6-2 or TRBV6-3 and TRBJ2-7; D might be TRBD2 (5 bases). CDR1 and CDR2 from the germline V gene are MNHEY and SVGEGT. This CDR3 spans 16 amino acids. The V gene lost 5 bases and the J gene lost 0 bases, with 17 bases spanning the gap.

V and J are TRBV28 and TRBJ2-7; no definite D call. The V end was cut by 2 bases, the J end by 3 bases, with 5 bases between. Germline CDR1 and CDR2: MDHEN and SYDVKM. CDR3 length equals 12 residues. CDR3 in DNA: TGTGCCAGCAGTTTAGGGGACTACGAGCAGTACTTC. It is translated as CASSLGDYEQYF.

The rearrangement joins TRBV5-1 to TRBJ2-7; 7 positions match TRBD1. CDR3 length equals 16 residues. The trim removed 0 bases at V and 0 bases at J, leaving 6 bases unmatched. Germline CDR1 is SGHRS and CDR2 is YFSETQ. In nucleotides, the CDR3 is TGCGCCAGCAGCTTGGGGGCCGACAGGGTCTCCTACGAGCAGTACTTC. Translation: CASSLGADRVSYEQYF.

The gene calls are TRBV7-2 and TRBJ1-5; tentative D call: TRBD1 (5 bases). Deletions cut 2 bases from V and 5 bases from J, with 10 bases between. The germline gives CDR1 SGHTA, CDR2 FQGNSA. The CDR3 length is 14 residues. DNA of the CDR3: TGTGCCAGCAGCTTATTAGGGGCTGATCAGCCCCAGCATTTT. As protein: CASSLLGADQPQHF.

DNA for the CDR3: TGCGCCAGCAGCCTTCTAGGCGAAGAGACCCAGTACTTC. Its translation: CASSLLGEETQYF. The rearrangement uses TRBV5-1 and TRBJ2-5; no reliable D call. The CDR3 consists of 13 residues. V was cut by 4 bases and J by 3 bases, with 10 bases left in between. The germline CDR1 and CDR2 sequences are SGHRS and YFSETQ.

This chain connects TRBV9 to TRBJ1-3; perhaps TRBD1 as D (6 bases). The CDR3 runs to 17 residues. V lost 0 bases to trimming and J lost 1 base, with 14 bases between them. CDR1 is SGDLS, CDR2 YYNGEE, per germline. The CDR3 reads CASSVGGTRISGNTIYF. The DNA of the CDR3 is TGTGCCAGCAGCGTAGGCGGGACACGCATTTCTGGAAACACCATATATTTT.

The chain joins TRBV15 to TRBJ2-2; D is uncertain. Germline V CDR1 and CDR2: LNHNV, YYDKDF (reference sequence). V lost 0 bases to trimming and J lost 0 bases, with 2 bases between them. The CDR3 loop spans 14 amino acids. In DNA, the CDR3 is TGTGCCACCAGCAGAGACCCGAACACCGGGGAGCTGTTTTTT. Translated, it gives CATSRDPNTGELFF.

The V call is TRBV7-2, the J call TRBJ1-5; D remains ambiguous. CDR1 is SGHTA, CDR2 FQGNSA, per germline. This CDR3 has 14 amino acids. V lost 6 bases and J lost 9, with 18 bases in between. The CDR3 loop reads CASSSPTDRTPQHF. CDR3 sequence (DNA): TGTGCCAGCAGTTCGCCGACGGACCGTACGCCCCAGCATTTT.

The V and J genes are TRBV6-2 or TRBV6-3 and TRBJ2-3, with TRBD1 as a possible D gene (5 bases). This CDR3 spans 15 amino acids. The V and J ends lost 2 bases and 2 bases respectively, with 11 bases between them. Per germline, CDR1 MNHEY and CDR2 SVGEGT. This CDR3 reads CASSYGNRYTDTQYF. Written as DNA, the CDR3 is TGTGCCAGCAGTTACGGGAACAGGTACACAGATACGCAGTATTTT.

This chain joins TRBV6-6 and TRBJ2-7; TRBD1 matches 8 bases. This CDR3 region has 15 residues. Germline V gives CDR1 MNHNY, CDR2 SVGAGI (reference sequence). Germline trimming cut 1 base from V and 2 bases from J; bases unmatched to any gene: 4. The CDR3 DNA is TGTGCCAGCAGTTACTACGGACAGGGAGCCTACGAGCAGTACTTC. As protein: CASSYYGQGAYEQYF.

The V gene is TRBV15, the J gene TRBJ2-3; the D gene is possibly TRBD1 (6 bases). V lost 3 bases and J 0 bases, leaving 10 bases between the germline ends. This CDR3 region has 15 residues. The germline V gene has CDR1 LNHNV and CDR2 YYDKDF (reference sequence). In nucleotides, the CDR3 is TGTGCCACCAGCAGCCGGGACACTAGCACAGATACGCAGTATTTT. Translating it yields CATSSRDTSTDTQYF.

CDR3 sequence: CAISGAQSTDTQYF. CDR3 nucleotides: TGTGCCATCTCGGGGGCACAGAGCACAGATACGCAGTATTTT. The chain joins TRBV10-3 to TRBJ2-3, with D possibly called TRBD1 or TRBD2 (6 bases each). Germline V gives CDR1 ENHRY, CDR2 SYGVKD. This CDR3 is 14 amino acids long. V lost 8 bases, J lost 0 bases, and 12 bases lay in between.

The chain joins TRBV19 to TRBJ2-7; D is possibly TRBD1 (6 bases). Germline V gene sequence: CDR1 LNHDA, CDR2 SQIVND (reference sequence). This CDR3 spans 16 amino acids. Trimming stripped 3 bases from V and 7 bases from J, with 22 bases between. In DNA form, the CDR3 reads TGTGCCAGTAGTATTGCTCAGGGGACCCTTTCGTCGGAGCAGTACTTC. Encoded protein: CASSIAQGTLSSEQYF.

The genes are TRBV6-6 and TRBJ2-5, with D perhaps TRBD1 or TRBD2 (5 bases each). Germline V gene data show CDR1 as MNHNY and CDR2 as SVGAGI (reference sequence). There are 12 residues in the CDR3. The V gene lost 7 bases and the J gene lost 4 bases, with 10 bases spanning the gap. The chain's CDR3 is CASMRGAETQYF. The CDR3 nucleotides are TGTGCCAGCATGAGGGGTGCAGAGACCCAGTACTTC.